This TCR beta chain was obtained from a study of T cell changes during pregnancy in multiple sclerosis. The germline gives CDR1 SGHKS, CDR2 YYEKEE (reference sequence). V was trimmed by 8 bases and J by 5 bases, leaving 19 bases between them. The CDR3 consists of 14 residues. Produced via immunoSEQ multiplex PCR; TCRdb's table is partial and in-frame only. The data show approximately 28,000 clones, approximately 81% seen once. The sequences come from CD8+ T cells from peripheral blood mononuclear cells, collected after pregnancy. This chain links TRBV5-5 with TRBJ1-1; the D gene is possibly TRBD1 (5 bases). The sequence was collected from a female donor with multiple sclerosis, enrolled in a pregnancy study. The CDR3, as DNA: TGTGCCAGTAACCCCCCCGGGGGAAGTACTGAAGCTTTCTTT. It is translated as CASNPPGGSTEAFF. The variable domain in full, with the rest retrieved from reference TRBV5-5 and TRBJ1-1, is DAGVTQSPTHLIKTRGQQVTLRCSPISGHKSVSWYQQVLGQGPQFIFQYYEKEERGRGNFPDRFSARQFPNYSSELNVNALLLGDSALYLCASNPPGGSTEAFFGQGTRLTVV.